This is a list of T cell receptor beta chains from one sample in a study of T-cell memory formation after mild COVID-19. One entry per CDR3 protein, called by TCRdb with MiXCR from the 5' RACE reads. Here the sample spans about 390,000 distinct CDR3 sequences, approximately 15% being singletons. Sequencing used PBMCs or a T cell subset sorted from them (not recorded which). The receptors derive from a man aged 18 to 30 who had mild COVID-19 (a few samples of this study predate the infection). Cell type and time point are not known. CDR3s include the opening cysteine and the closing phenylalanine or tryptophan. The D gene is left open where the match is weak. Some rows mark clone size as missing; the rest say once, few, many or name a class of expanded clone.

TRBJ2-2	TRBV12-3/TRBV12-4	.	.	CASSLAGASNTGELFF	TGTGCCAGCAGTTTAGCGGGGGCCTCGAACACCGGGGAGCTGTTTTTT
TRBJ1-6	TRBV10-3	.	.	CAISGTELNSPLHF	TGTGCCATCAGTGGGACAGAACTCAATTCACCCCTCCACTTT
TRBJ2-3	TRBV18	many	.	CASSPPRIFSTDTQYF	TGTGCCAGCTCACCACCTAGGATTTTTAGCACAGATACGCAGTATTTT
TRBJ1-2	TRBV4-2	few	TRBD1	CASSQEDDRVYGYTF	TGTGCCAGCAGCCAAGAGGATGACAGGGTCTATGGCTACACCTTC
TRBJ2-2	TRBV7-9	.	TRBD2	CASSLGFGAGTGELFF	TGTGCCAGCAGCTTAGGATTCGGAGCGGGGACCGGGGAGCTGTTTTTT
TRBJ1-5	TRBV19	.	.	CASSMANQPQHF	TGTGCCAGTAGTATGGCAAATCAGCCCCAGCATTTT
TRBJ1-1	TRBV19	.	.	CASSRNTFTEAFF	TGTGCCAGTAGCAGGAACACCTTCACTGAAGCTTTCTTT
TRBJ1-5	TRBV18	few	.	CASSPPGRVGNQPQHF	TGTGCCAGCTCACCACCGGGGAGGGTGGGCAATCAGCCCCAGCATTTT
TRBJ2-3	TRBV7-8	.	.	CASSPGGRSTDTQYF	TGTGCCAGCAGCCCCGGTGGGAGGAGCACAGATACGCAGTATTTT
TRBJ1-2	TRBV29-1	.	.	CSVGEQAGYTF	TGCAGCGTTGGGGAGCAAGCAGGCTACACCTTC
TRBJ2-1	TRBV7-2	.	.	CASSFRVHNEQFF	TGTGCCAGCAGCTTTCGGGTCCACAATGAGCAGTTCTTC
TRBJ2-5	TRBV7-9	few	.	CASTEGDARAETQYF	TGTGCCAGCACGGAGGGGGATGCGCGTGCAGAGACCCAGTACTTC
TRBJ2-3	TRBV12-3/TRBV12-4	.	TRBD1	CASRWGQSTDTQYF	TGTGCCAGCAGGTGGGGACAGAGCACAGATACGCAGTATTTT
TRBJ1-1	TRBV6-4	.	.	CASSPSTANTEAFF	TGTGCCAGCAGCCCCTCTACAGCGAACACTGAAGCTTTCTTT
TRBJ2-3	TRBV5-1	many	TRBD2	CASSLYTSGGAITQYF	TGCGCCAGCAGCTTGTATACTAGCGGGGGGGCAATTACGCAGTATTTT
TRBJ1-5	TRBV6-6	few	.	CASSYSENSNQPQHF	TGTGCCAGCAGTTACTCGGAGAATAGCAATCAGCCCCAGCATTTT
TRBJ2-2	TRBV7-9	few	.	CASSLAGRGTGELFF	TGTGCCAGCAGCTTAGCGGGACGGGGCACCGGGGAGCTGTTTTTT
TRBJ1-4	TRBV12-3/TRBV12-4	.	.	CASSLGREKLFF	TGTGCCAGCAGTTTGGGACGTGAAAAACTGTTTTTT
TRBJ1-6	TRBV7-3	.	TRBD1	CASSFQGDNSPLHF	TGTGCCAGCAGCTTCCAGGGGGATAATTCACCCCTCCACTTT
TRBJ2-3	TRBV4-3	few	TRBD1	CASSQTGVSDTQYF	TGCGCCAGCAGCCAGACAGGGGTTTCAGATACGCAGTATTTT
TRBJ2-2	TRBV4-2	.	.	CASSQEEGATGELFF	TGTGCCAGCAGCCAAGAAGAAGGTGCCACCGGGGAGCTGTTTTTT
TRBJ1-2	TRBV5-1	.	.	CASSLLGRADHYGYTF	TGCGCCAGCAGCTTGCTCGGTCGAGCAGACCACTATGGCTACACCTTC
TRBJ1-1	TRBV20-1	many	.	CSATLPDRRSTEAFF	TGCAGTGCGACGCTTCCTGACAGGAGGAGCACTGAAGCTTTCTTT
TRBJ2-7	TRBV7-3	few	.	CASSPNPVGRGLSYEQYF	TGTGCCAGCAGCCCCAATCCCGTCGGCAGAGGATTATCCTACGAGCAGTACTTC
TRBJ1-2	TRBV10-3	few	.	CAISVQGDSYGYTF	TGTGCCATCAGTGTCCAGGGAGACTCCTATGGCTACACCTTC
TRBJ2-2	TRBV12-3/TRBV12-4	.	.	CASSLVQGHTGELFF	TGTGCCAGCAGTTTAGTACAGGGCCACACCGGGGAGCTGTTTTTT
TRBJ2-1	TRBV6-2/TRBV6-3	few	TRBD2	CASSYSPSGGYNEQFF	TGTGCCAGCAGTTACTCTCCTAGCGGGGGATACAATGAGCAGTTCTTC
TRBJ1-1	TRBV20-1	.	TRBD1	CSGDRGNTEAFF	TGCAGTGGGGACAGGGGGAACACTGAAGCTTTCTTT
TRBJ2-1	TRBV10-3	.	TRBD2	CAISEYHPSGGRRSYNEQFF	TGTGCCATCAGTGAGTATCACCCTAGCGGGGGACGTCGCTCCTACAATGAGCAGTTCTTC
TRBJ2-1	TRBV6-5	few	.	CASSRQALNEQFF	TGTGCCAGCAGTAGGCAGGCCCTCAATGAGCAGTTCTTC
TRBJ1-1	TRBV7-2	few	.	CASSPTVGWMNTEAFF	TGTGCCAGCAGCCCGACTGTCGGGTGGATGAACACTGAAGCTTTCTTT
TRBJ2-5	TRBV10-3	.	.	CAISESWELETQYF	TGTGCCATCAGTGAGTCGTGGGAGTTGGAGACCCAGTACTTC
TRBJ2-4	TRBV11-3	.	.	CASPKQGFAKNIQYF	TGTGCCAGTCCGAAACAGGGATTTGCCAAAAACATTCAGTACTTC
TRBJ2-2	TRBV15	few	.	CATSRIFANTGELFF	TGTGCCACCAGCAGAATTTTCGCGAACACCGGGGAGCTGTTTTTT
TRBJ1-2	TRBV5-8	.	.	CASSTWGGGSQGYTF	TGTGCCAGCAGCACATGGGGCGGCGGATCGCAGGGCTACACCTTC
TRBJ1-2	TRBV10-3	.	TRBD1	CAITGSGQGRHGYTF	TGTGCCATCACTGGTTCGGGACAGGGGCGACATGGCTACACCTTC
TRBJ1-5	TRBV5-6	.	.	CASSRQASNQPQHF	TGTGCCAGCAGCCGCCAGGCGAGCAATCAGCCCCAGCATTTT
TRBJ1-5	TRBV5-1	many	.	CASSLGGTGNQPQHF	TGCGCCAGCAGCTTGGGGGGGACGGGGAATCAGCCCCAGCATTTT
TRBJ2-5	TRBV10-3	.	.	CAISETGRRGQTQYF	TGTGCCATCAGTGAGACAGGGAGAAGAGGACAGACCCAGTACTTC
TRBJ2-5	TRBV6-5	.	TRBD2	CASSYRASGGQETQYF	TGTGCCAGCAGTTATCGGGCTAGCGGGGGTCAAGAGACCCAGTACTTC
TRBJ2-3	TRBV6-2/TRBV6-3	.	TRBD1	CASTGQFTDTQYF	TGTGCCAGTACGGGACAGTTTACAGATACGCAGTATTTT
TRBJ2-3	TRBV29-1	few	.	CSVEDPGWDNRPDTQYF	TGCAGCGTTGAAGATCCGGGGTGGGACAACAGGCCAGATACGCAGTATTTT
TRBJ2-2	TRBV5-6	many	.	CASSSAGELFF	TGTGCCAGCAGCTCCGCCGGGGAGCTGTTTTTT
TRBJ2-1	TRBV10-3	few	TRBD2	CAIRPGLQYNEQFF	TGTGCCATCAGACCGGGACTACAGTACAATGAGCAGTTCTTC
TRBJ2-6	TRBV12-3/TRBV12-4	many	TRBD1	CASSLTGTGASGANVLTF	TGTGCCAGCAGTTTAACCGGGACAGGGGCCTCTGGGGCCAACGTCCTGACTTTC
TRBJ2-3	TRBV7-9	.	TRBD2	CASSEAGTTDTQYF	TGTGCCAGCAGCGAAGCGGGGACCACAGATACGCAGTATTTT
TRBJ2-1	TRBV7-8	.	.	CASTNRDSYNEQFF	TGTGCCAGCACCAACAGGGACTCCTACAATGAGCAGTTCTTC